A single sample gave rise to the 23 T cell receptor beta chains below, sequenced in a study of T cell repertoires in cytomegalovirus infection. TCRdb called the reads again in MiXCR, with one record for every CDR3 protein. The sample includes some 800,000 distinct CDR3 sequences, almost 30% seen only once; the top ten take approximately 14%. Antigen specificity for these receptors is unknown. This sample comprised cultured CD8+ T cells from PBMCs, obtained from culture after CMV antigen stimulation. These receptors were obtained from a human donor in good health (CMV status not recorded). Some clones in this sample may be carry-over from other donors' samples.

The chain carries TRBV2 and TRBJ2-3, with 8 bases aligning to TRBD1. J lost 3 bases, V lost 8 bases, and 16 bases had no gene match. The CDR3 spans 17 residues. CDR1 and CDR2 (germline): SNHLY, FYNNEI. The CDR3 DNA sequence: TGTGCCAGCGGAGGTGGGCCTAGGACAGGGAGGACAGATACGCAGTATTTT. It encodes CASGGGPRTGRTDTQYF.

This chain connects TRBV19 to TRBJ1-1, with D unclear. Germline-derived CDR1 and CDR2 are LNHDA and SQIVND (reference sequence). This CDR3 contains 13 residues. V shed 7 bases and J shed 6 bases, with 15 bases lying between them. In nucleotides, the CDR3 is TGTGCCAGTACCAGATGGGAGGTGGCTGAAGCTTTCTTT. Its translation is CASTRWEVAEAFF.

This clonotype was counted at least ten times. The chain employs TRBV7-2 and TRBJ2-5; D possibly matches TRBD1 or TRBD2 (5 bases each). This CDR3 is built from 14 residues. In germline, CDR1 is SGHTA, CDR2 FQGNSA. The V and J ends lost 2 bases and 3 bases respectively, with 10 bases between them. The CDR3 loop is CASSLRRDEETQYF. The CDR3 region has the DNA TGTGCCAGCAGCTTACGCAGGGACGAAGAGACCCAGTACTTC.

This clonotype was found a few times. The chain couples TRBV3-1 to TRBJ1-1; D unclear. Trimming removed 3 bases from V and 2 bases from J, with 13 bases in between. There are 15 residues in the CDR3. Per germline, CDR1 LGHDT and CDR2 YNNKEL (reference sequence). This CDR3 is CASSHGPQPNTEAFF. For the CDR3, the DNA is TGTGCCAGCAGCCACGGTCCACAGCCTAACACTGAAGCTTTCTTT. The whole variable domain, remainder taken from reference TRBV3-1 and TRBJ1-1, is DTAVSQTPKYLVTQMGNDKSIKCEQNLGHDTMYWYKQDSKKFLKIMFSYNNKELIINETVPNRFSPKSPDKAHLNLHINSLELGDSAVYFCASSHGPQPNTEAFFGQGTRLTVV.

A word on this clonotype: A much larger clonotype is one base distant, so this may be a read error. The chain employs TRBV12-3 or TRBV12-4 and TRBJ2-3; a weak D match, TRBD2 (5 bases). The V end was cut by 3 bases, the J end by 3 bases, with 13 bases between. This CDR3 contains 15 residues. CDR3 protein: CASSFEEVNTDTQYF. Written as DNA, the CDR3 is TGTGCCAGCAGTTTCGAGGAGGTGAATACAGATACGCAGTATTTT.

Concerning this clonotype: Lacking the conserved final phenylalanine or tryptophan, this CDR3 likely reflects a read error. The CDR3 DNA reads TGTGCCAGCAGCGCAGGGACTAGCGGGGGTGGTACACAGTATATT. It encodes CASSAGTSGGGTQYI. V gene TRBV7-2 combines with J gene TRBJ2-3, with 14 bases lining up with TRBD2. V trimming: 5 bases; J trimming: 12 bases; junction bases outside the gene matches: 10. Germline V gene lookup returns CDR1 SGHTA and CDR2 FQGNSA. The CDR3 is 15 residues long.

This clonotype was seen a few times. This chain joins TRBV2 and TRBJ2-1, with a tentative D call TRBD2 (5 bases). Germline loops: CDR1 SNHLY, CDR2 FYNNEI. The CDR3 contains 16 residues. Trimming removed 6 bases at V and 3 bases at J, with 18 bases between. The CDR3 region has the DNA TGTGCCAGCAGCGCCCCGACTAACCCCATCTACAATGAGCAGTTCTTC. Protein product: CASSAPTNPIYNEQFF.

This clonotype was counted only a few times. The chain links TRBV7-6 to TRBJ2-3; TRBD1 aligns across 8 bases. Germline V gene data show CDR1 as SGHVS and CDR2 as FNYEAQ. V lost 2 bases, J lost 4 bases, and 5 bases stayed unmatched. The CDR3 length is 15 residues. This chain's CDR3 is CASSLTGGSADTQYF. The CDR3 DNA sequence: TGTGCCAGCAGCTTAACAGGGGGTAGTGCAGATACGCAGTATTTT.

The chain employs TRBV7-8 and TRBJ2-1; 7 nucleotides match TRBD1. This CDR3 has 13 amino acids. Unmatched junction bases numbered 5, after V lost 5 bases and J lost 7 bases. CDR1 and CDR2 (germline): SGHVS, FQNEAQ. CDR3 in DNA: TGTGCCAGCAGCCCGGAGACAGGGAATGAGCAGTTCTTC. Translating it yields CASSPETGNEQFF.

The chain uses TRBV7-6 and TRBJ1-1, with D possibly TRBD1 on 5 matching bases. Germline lookup yields CDR1 SGHVS and CDR2 FNYEAQ. The CDR3 sequence is 16 residues long. V was clipped by 5 bases and J by 2 bases, with 18 bases between them. The CDR3 reads CASSDYLRGGNTEAFF. DNA for the CDR3: TGTGCCAGCAGCGACTACCTTCGGGGGGGTAACACTGAAGCTTTCTTT.

V gene TRBV27 combines with J gene TRBJ1-1; D gene uncertain. Germline loops: CDR1 MNHEY, CDR2 SMNVEV (reference sequence). V dropped 7 bases and J dropped 5 bases, with 11 bases sitting between them. This CDR3 is built from 12 residues. CDR3 protein: CASIGGRTEAFF. CDR3 DNA: TGTGCCAGCATAGGAGGTCGGACTGAAGCTTTCTTT.

There are a few counts of this clonotype. One end of the junction fails to match germline, which may point to a read error. The V and J genes are TRBV5-6 and TRBJ1-1; TRBD1 agrees at 7 bases. This CDR3 has 12 residues. Per the germline V gene, CDR1 is SGHDT and CDR2 is YYEEEE. The CDR3 region is CASRYRGPTLRF. The CDR3 DNA reads TGTGCCAGCAGATACAGGGGCCCAACCCTCAGGTTT.

There are a few counts of this clonotype. A single base separates this from a much larger clone, so it may be a read error. This chain's CDR3 is CASSLVQMNTEAFF. CDR3 sequence (DNA): TGTGCCAGCAGCTTAGTACAGATGAACACTGAAGCTTTCTTT. The genes are TRBV11-3 and TRBJ1-1; D uncertain. The CDR3 contains 14 residues. Germline lookup yields CDR1 SGHNT and CDR2 YENEEA. Trimming left V 1 base short and J 0 bases short, with 6 bases between.

This clonotype was seen a few times. This chain connects TRBV25-1 to TRBJ1-1, with TRBD1 matching over 7 bases. CDR1 is MGHDK, CDR2 SYGVNS, per germline. The CDR3 has 15 residues. The J segment lost 4 bases and the V segment lost 1 base, leaving 6 bases of the junction unmatched. CDR3: CASSEFRGLATEAFF. CDR3 coding DNA: TGTGCCAGCAGTGAATTTAGGGGGCTGGCCACTGAAGCTTTCTTT.

V is TRBV12-3 or TRBV12-4 and J is TRBJ1-1; D is uncertain. The V gene lost 11 bases and the J gene lost 0 bases, with 13 bases spanning the gap. This CDR3 is 13 amino acids long. The CDR3 reads CACHGSVNTEAFF. The CDR3 nucleotides read TGTGCCTGTCATGGGTCAGTGAACACTGAAGCTTTCTTT.

In its sample, this clonotype was seen a few times. The V gene is TRBV7-3, the J gene TRBJ2-3, with D maybe TRBD1 (5 bases). Trimming took 5 bases from V and 2 from J, leaving 20 bases between them. CDR3 size: 17 residues. The V gene's germline CDR1 is SGHTA and CDR2 FQGTGA. CDR3 bases: TGTGCCAGCAGCCAGCCGTCCATTGGGGCCTTCACAGATACGCAGTATTTT. It encodes CASSQPSIGAFTDTQYF. The variable domain in full, completed from reference TRBV7-3 and TRBJ2-3, reads GAGVSQTPSNKVTEKGKYVELRCDPISGHTALYWYRQSLGQGPEFLIYFQGTGAADDSGLPNDRFFAVRPEGSVSTLKIQRTERGDSAVYLCASSQPSIGAFTDTQYFGPGTRLTVL.

This clonotype was recorded many times. The gene calls are TRBV12-3 or TRBV12-4 and TRBJ2-7, with D unclear. Trimming shortened V by 2 bases and J by 2 bases, and 7 bases separated the two germline ends. The CDR3 runs to 13 residues. The CDR3 DNA follows: TGTGCCAGCAGTTTAAGCTCGGCCTACGAGCAGTACGTC. Translated, it gives CASSLSSAYEQYV.

This clonotype was seen only a few times. The V call is TRBV5-6, the J call TRBJ2-3, with 11 bases aligning to TRBD2. With V trimmed by 4 bases and J by 1 base, 8 bases remained unmatched. This CDR3 region has 17 residues. Germline V lookup: CDR1 SGHDT, CDR2 YYEEEE. CDR3 DNA sequence: TGTGCCAGCAGCCCGACTAGCGGGGAAGGTGGCACAGATACGCAGTATTTT. Its translation is CASSPTSGEGGTDTQYF. Full variable domain (missing parts from reference TRBV5-6 and TRBJ2-3): DAGVTQSPTHLIKTRGQQVTLRCSPKSGHDTVSWYQQALGQGPQFIFQYYEEEERQRGNFPDRFSGHQFPNYSSELNVNALLLGDSALYLCASSPTSGEGGTDTQYFGPGTRLTVL.

The CDR3 coding sequence is TGCAGTGTCAATCCCCGGGACAGGGGGCCGAACACTGAAGCTTTCTTT. This translates into CSVNPRDRGPNTEAFF. The chain recombines TRBV20-1 with TRBJ1-1; 12 nucleotides line up with TRBD1. Germline assignment: CDR1 DFQATT and CDR2 SNEGSKA (reference sequence). The V and J ends lost 7 bases and 1 base, in that order; junction bases with no gene match: 10. The CDR3 spans 16 residues.

The rearrangement joins TRBV7-2 to TRBJ2-7; 7 bases fit TRBD1. After removal of 5 bases from V and 4 bases from J, the junction contained 11 bases not matched to a gene. Germline CDR1 SGHTA, CDR2 FQGNSA. This CDR3 comprises 15 residues. The CDR3 reads CASSPLGGYLYEQYF. The CDR3 DNA reads TGTGCCAGCAGCCCCTTAGGGGGCTATCTTTACGAGCAGTACTTC. The variable domain in full, with the rest retrieved from reference TRBV7-2 and TRBJ2-7, is GAGVSQSPSNKVTEKGKDVELRCDPISGHTALYWYRQSLGQGLEFLIYFQGNSAPDKSGLPSDRFSAERTGGSVSTLTIQRTQQEDSAVYLCASSPLGGYLYEQYFGPGTRLTVT.

This clonotype was observed many times. The chain employs TRBV7-9 and TRBJ1-5; D possibly corresponds to TRBD1 (5 bases). The CDR3 loop spans 15 amino acids. Germline V gives CDR1 SEHNR, CDR2 FQNEAQ (reference sequence). V was cut by 4 bases and J by 1 base, with 11 bases left in between. In DNA, the CDR3 is TGTGCCAGCAGCTCCGGGACCGCAAGCAATCAGCCCCAGCATTTT. It specifies CASSSGTASNQPQHF.

This clonotype has a count of ten or more. The V and J genes are TRBV18 and TRBJ2-1; possible D gene TRBD2, 6 bases. V was clipped by 2 bases and J by 5 bases, with 16 bases between them. Per the germline V gene, CDR1 is KGHSH and CDR2 is LQKENI. The CDR3 loop spans 16 amino acids. In DNA form, the CDR3 reads TGTGCCAGCTCACCAAGCGGCGGGGTAGGGAACAATGAGCAGTTCTTC. This sequence encodes CASSPSGGVGNNEQFF.

This clonotype was observed a handful of times. The V gene is TRBV19, the J gene TRBJ2-1; 9 bases align to TRBD2. The germline CDR1 and CDR2 sequences are LNHDA and SQIVND (reference sequence). The CDR3 sequence is 19 residues long. With V trimmed by 0 bases and J by 4 bases, 13 bases remained unmatched. Here the CDR3 reads CASSIDQAGGPIGYNEQFF. DNA of the CDR3: TGTGCCAGTAGTATAGATCAAGCGGGGGGCCCCATAGGATACAATGAGCAGTTCTTC.